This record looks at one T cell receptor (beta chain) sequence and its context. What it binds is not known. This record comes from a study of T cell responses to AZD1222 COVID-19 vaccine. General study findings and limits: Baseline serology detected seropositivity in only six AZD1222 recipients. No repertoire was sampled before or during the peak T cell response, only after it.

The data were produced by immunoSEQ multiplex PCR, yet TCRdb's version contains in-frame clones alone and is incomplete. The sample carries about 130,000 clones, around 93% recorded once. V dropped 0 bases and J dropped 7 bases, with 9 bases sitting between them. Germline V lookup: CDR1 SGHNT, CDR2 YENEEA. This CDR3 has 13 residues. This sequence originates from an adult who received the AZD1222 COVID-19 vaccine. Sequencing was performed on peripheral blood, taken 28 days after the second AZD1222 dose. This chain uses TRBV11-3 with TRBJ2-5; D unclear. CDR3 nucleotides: TGTGCCAGCAGCTTAGAGGCCCTCGGGACCCAGTACTTC. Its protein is CASSLEALGTQYF.